These 15 T cell receptor beta chains were all obtained from the same sample, sequenced in a study of blood T cell repertoires in COVID-19. Sequenced by immunoSEQ multiplex PCR; TCRdb stores in-frame clones only, minus some. This sample has approximately 320,000 clones; 87% occur once, and the top ten carry about 8.9%. Sequenced sample: PBMCs or T cells enriched from blood (not recorded which). The source of these receptors is a woman aged 18 to 35 who had recovered from COVID-19.

This sequence joins TRBV6-5 and TRBJ2-1; D uncertain. The V gene's germline CDR1 is MNHEY and CDR2 SVGAGI. V lost 7 bases to trimming and J lost 6 bases, with 19 bases between them. The CDR3 sequence is 15 residues long. The CDR3 nucleotides read TGTGCCAGCAATACCGGGTCCTACCCCTCCAATGAGCAGTTCTTC. Translation: CASNTGSYPSNEQFF.

The V and J genes are TRBV5-4 and TRBJ2-3; 8 nucleotides line up with TRBD1. Germline V gives CDR1 SGHNT, CDR2 YYREEE (reference sequence). The trim removed 5 bases at V and 2 bases at J, leaving 7 bases unmatched. The CDR3 spans 15 residues. The CDR3 reads CASRAGQEITDTQYF. The CDR3 bases are TGTGCCAGCAGGGCGGGACAGGAGATCACAGATACGCAGTATTTT.

This chain connects TRBV5-1 to TRBJ1-2; 7 positions match TRBD1. Looked up from germline, CDR1 is SGHRS and CDR2 is YFSETQ. CDR3 length: 14 amino acids. V dropped 4 bases and J dropped 4; count of bases not matched to a gene: 7. CDR3 residues: CASSDTGTAYGYTF. The CDR3 nucleotides are TGCGCCAGCAGCGATACCGGGACAGCCTATGGCTACACCTTC.

The gene calls are TRBV11-3 and TRBJ2-3; a possible D gene is TRBD1 (5 bases). Trimming removed 8 bases at V and 3 bases at J, with 18 bases between. The CDR3 has 15 amino acids. CDR1 and CDR2 (germline): SGHNT, YENEEA. For the CDR3, the DNA is TGTGCCAGCGCCGTGGGCAGGGCAAGGACAGATACGCAGTATTTT. Translated, it gives CASAVGRARTDTQYF.

This rearrangement joins TRBV5-1 to TRBJ2-1; 11 positions agree with TRBD2. The length of the CDR3 is 15 residues. V trimming: 7 bases; J trimming: 4 bases; junction bases outside the gene matches: 7. Germline loops: CDR1 SGHRS, CDR2 YFSETQ. The CDR3 coding sequence is TGCGCCAGCTATTCGGGGACTAGCGGATACAATGAGCAGTTCTTC. Protein product: CASYSGTSGYNEQFF.

The chain links TRBV7-2 to TRBJ1-2; TRBD1 is a possible D gene (6 bases). CDR1 is SGHTA and CDR2 is FQGNSA in the germline V gene. V lost 5 bases, J lost 8 bases, and 15 bases lay in between. The CDR3 spans 13 residues. CDR3 loop: CASSVQGRSGYTF. CDR3 DNA: TGTGCCAGCAGCGTACAGGGCCGTAGCGGCTACACCTTC.

The chain has TRBV27 and TRBJ2-1, with 8 bases identical to TRBD1. The CDR3 length is 16 residues. J was trimmed by 0 bases and V by 3 bases; bases with no gene match: 4. Germline assignment: CDR1 MNHEY and CDR2 SMNVEV (reference sequence). CDR3 sequence (DNA): TGTGCCAGCAGTTTTTCAGGGGGCCTCTCCTACAATGAGCAGTTCTTC. It codes for CASSFSGGLSYNEQFF.

The chain's CDR3 is CASSRRGTGVHEQYF. The DNA for the CDR3 is TGTGCCAGCAGTCGTCGGGGGACAGGGGTCCACGAGCAGTACTTC. The J gene is TRBJ2-7, the V gene TRBV28; TRBD1 matches 10 bases. The germline CDR1 and CDR2 sequences are MDHEN and SYDVKM. V dropped 5 bases and J dropped 5; count of bases not matched to a gene: 9. This CDR3 contains 15 residues.

The rearrangement links TRBV2 to TRBJ2-7, with TRBD1 as a possible D gene (7 bases). The V end was cut by 6 bases, the J end by 1 base, with 10 bases between. Germline V CDR1 and CDR2: SNHLY, FYNNEI. CDR3 length: 13 residues. In nucleotides, the CDR3 is TGTGCCAGCAGGGAGGGGGCTTCCTACGAGCAGTACTTC. Protein product: CASREGASYEQYF.

The genes are TRBV7-2 and TRBJ1-4; D is uncertain. CDR3 length: 13 residues. V was clipped by 1 base and J by 7 bases, with 7 bases between them. CDR1 and CDR2 (germline): SGHTA, FQGNSA. The CDR3 sequence: CASSLGALEKLFF. DNA for the CDR3: TGTGCCAGCAGCTTAGGGGCGCTTGAAAAACTGTTTTTT.

The chain recombines TRBV7-9 with TRBJ2-3; 14 bases are shared with TRBD2. After removal of 1 base from V and 6 bases from J, the junction contained 6 bases not matched to a gene. In germline, CDR1 is SEHNR, CDR2 FQNEAQ (reference sequence). This CDR3 contains 17 residues. Here the CDR3 reads CASSLGLAGGPKDTQYF. In nucleotides, the CDR3 is TGTGCCAGCAGCTTAGGACTAGCGGGGGGGCCTAAGGATACGCAGTATTTT.

V is TRBV24-1 and J is TRBJ1-5; the D is unclear. Germline V gene sequence: CDR1 KGHDR, CDR2 SFDVKD. The CDR3 has 15 residues. Between the trimmed V and J ends, which lost 7 bases and 3 bases, there was a span of 15 bases. CDR3 bases: TGTGCCACCAGAAAAGGTGGAGGGATCAATCAGCCCCAGCATTTT. This sequence encodes CATRKGGGINQPQHF.

This chain connects TRBV7-2 to TRBJ1-6, with D hard to call. Germline V gives CDR1 SGHTA, CDR2 FQGNSA. The CDR3 loop spans 15 amino acids. V lost 8 bases to trimming and J lost 3 bases, with 14 bases between them. The CDR3 protein is CASASGGFYNSPLHF. In DNA form, the CDR3 reads TGTGCCAGCGCCTCCGGAGGGTTCTATAATTCACCCCTCCACTTT.

This clone came up once. The chain links TRBV13 to TRBJ2-5; TRBD1 might be the D (5 bases). The CDR3 contains 15 residues. Between the trimmed V and J ends, which lost 4 bases and 5 bases, there was a span of 17 bases. Looked up from germline, CDR1 is PRHDT and CDR2 is FYEKMQ (reference sequence). The CDR3 DNA reads as TGTGCCAGCAGCTCCTCCAGGGATCCACAGGAGACCCAGTACTTC. Its protein product is CASSSSRDPQETQYF.

The rearrangement joins TRBV7-9 to TRBJ2-3, with 7 bases that match TRBD2. Germline CDR1 reads SEHNR; CDR2 reads FQNEAQ (reference sequence). V dropped 1 base and J dropped 2; count of bases not matched to a gene: 6. The CDR3 is 16 amino acids. The CDR3 bases are TGTGCCAGCAGCTTAGACGCTAGCGGCTACACAGATACGCAGTATTTT. This codes for CASSLDASGYTDTQYF.